This entry features one T cell receptor (beta chain) sequence. The junction departs from germline at one end; a sequencing error may be responsible. The source of the sample is a study of blood T cells in healthy people across ages. The second PCR ran roughly 7 to 12 cycles with a sample-barcoded 5' primer and J-beta primers. Every molecule of cDNA carried a tag from a template-switch adaptor with 12 random nucleotides. TCRdb redid the calling of the 5' RACE reads with MiXCR, one entry per CDR3 protein. The sample lists approximately 960,000 distinct CDR3 sequences, about 28% occurring once. Healthy Russian Caucasian donors spanned ages about 6 to 100 years. Germline CDR1 MNHEY, CDR2 SVGEGT. The length of the CDR3 is 15 residues. These same data were also listed under a study on T cells of mothers and their children. That publication notes: Overlap in related mother-child pairs always slightly exceeded unrelated pairs, never significantly.

This chain uses TRBV6-2 or TRBV6-3 with TRBJ2-5; perhaps TRBD2 as D (6 bases). The sample consisted of blood. This clonotype was obtained from a woman in her thirties or forties in good health. The CDR3 DNA is TGTGCCAGCAGTTACGATCTGGCGGTAGCGGAGACCCAGTGCTTC. Translation gives CASSYDLAVAETQCF.